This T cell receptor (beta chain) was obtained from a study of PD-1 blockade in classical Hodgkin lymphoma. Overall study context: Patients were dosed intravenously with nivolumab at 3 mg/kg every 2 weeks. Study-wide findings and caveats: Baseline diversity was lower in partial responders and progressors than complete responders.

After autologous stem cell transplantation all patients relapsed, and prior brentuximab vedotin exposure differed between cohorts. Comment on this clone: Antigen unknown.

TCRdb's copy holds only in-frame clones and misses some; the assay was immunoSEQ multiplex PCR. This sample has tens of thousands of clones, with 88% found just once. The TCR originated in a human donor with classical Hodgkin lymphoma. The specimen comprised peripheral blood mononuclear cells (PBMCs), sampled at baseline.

The CDR3 DNA follows: TGTGCCAGCAGACCCGGGACAGGGAATCAGCCCCAGCATTTT. It yields the protein CASRPGTGNQPQHF. V usage is TRBV7-8 and J usage is TRBJ1-5; the match to TRBD1 covers 9 bases. The CDR3 runs 14 residues. The V gene's germline CDR1 is SGHVS and CDR2 FQNEAQ. V trimming: 6 bases; J trimming: 4 bases; junction bases outside the gene matches: 4.